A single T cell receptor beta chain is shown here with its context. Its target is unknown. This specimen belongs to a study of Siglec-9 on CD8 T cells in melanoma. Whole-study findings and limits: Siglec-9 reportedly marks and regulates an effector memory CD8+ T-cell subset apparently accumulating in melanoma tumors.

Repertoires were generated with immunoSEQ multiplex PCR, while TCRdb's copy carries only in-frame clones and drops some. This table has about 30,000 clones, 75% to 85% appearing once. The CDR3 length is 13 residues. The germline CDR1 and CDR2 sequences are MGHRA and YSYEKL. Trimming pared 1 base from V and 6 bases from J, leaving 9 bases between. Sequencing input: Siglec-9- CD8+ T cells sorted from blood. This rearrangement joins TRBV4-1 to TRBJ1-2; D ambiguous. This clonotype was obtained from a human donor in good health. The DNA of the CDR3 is TGCGCCAGCAGCCAAGTCCAGGTTGATGGCTACACCTTC. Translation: CASSQVQVDGYTF.